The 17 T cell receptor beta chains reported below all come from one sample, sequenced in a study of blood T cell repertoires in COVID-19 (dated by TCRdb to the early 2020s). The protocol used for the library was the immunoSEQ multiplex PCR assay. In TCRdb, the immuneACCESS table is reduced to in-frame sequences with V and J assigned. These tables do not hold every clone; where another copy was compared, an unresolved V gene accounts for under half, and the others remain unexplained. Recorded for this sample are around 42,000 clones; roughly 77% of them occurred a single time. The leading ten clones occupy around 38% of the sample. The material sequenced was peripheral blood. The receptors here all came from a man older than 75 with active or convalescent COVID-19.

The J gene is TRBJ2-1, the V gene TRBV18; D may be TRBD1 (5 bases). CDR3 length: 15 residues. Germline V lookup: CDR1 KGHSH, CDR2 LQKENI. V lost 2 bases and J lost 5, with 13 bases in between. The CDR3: CASSPGHRQNNEQFF. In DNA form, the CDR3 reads TGTGCCAGCTCACCAGGCCATAGACAGAACAATGAGCAGTTCTTC.

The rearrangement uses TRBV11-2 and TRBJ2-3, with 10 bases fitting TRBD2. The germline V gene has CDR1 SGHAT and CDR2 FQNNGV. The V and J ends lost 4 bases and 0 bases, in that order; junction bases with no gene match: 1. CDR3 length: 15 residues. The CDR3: CASSSSGGSTDTQYF. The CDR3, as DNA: TGTGCCAGCAGCTCTAGCGGGGGTAGCACAGATACGCAGTATTTT.

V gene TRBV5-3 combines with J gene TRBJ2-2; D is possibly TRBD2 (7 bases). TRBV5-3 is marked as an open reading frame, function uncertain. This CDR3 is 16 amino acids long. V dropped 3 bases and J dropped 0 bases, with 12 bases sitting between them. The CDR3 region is CARSYTGRANTGELFF. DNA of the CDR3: TGTGCCAGAAGCTATACAGGGAGGGCGAACACCGGGGAGCTGTTTTTT.

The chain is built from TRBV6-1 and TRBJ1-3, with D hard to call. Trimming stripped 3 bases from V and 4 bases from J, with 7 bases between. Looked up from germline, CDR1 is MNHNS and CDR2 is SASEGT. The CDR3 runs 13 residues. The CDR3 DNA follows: TGTGCCAGCAGTGAGAGGTTAGGAAACACCATATATTTT. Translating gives CASSERLGNTIYF.

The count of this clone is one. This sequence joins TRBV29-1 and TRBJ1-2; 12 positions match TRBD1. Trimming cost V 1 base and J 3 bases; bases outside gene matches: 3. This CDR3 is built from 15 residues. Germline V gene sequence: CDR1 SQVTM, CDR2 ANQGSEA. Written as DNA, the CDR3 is TGCAGCGTTGAAGGGGGACAGGGGGCGGACTATGGCTACACCTTC. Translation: CSVEGGQGADYGYTF. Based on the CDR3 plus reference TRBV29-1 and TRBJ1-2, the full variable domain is SAVISQKPSRDICQRGTSLTIQCQVDSQVTMMFWYRQQPGQSLTLIATANQGSEATYESGFVIDKFPISRPNLTFSTLTVSNMSPEDSSIYLCSVEGGQGADYGYTFGSGTRLTVV.

CDR3 nucleotide sequence: TGCGCCAGCAGCTTGGCCGCGGGAGAGACCGGGGAGCTGTTTTTT. Protein: CASSLAAGETGELFF. This chain joins TRBV5-1 and TRBJ2-2; 7 bases fit TRBD2. Germline V CDR1 and CDR2: SGHRS, YFSETQ. This CDR3 has 15 residues. V was clipped by 0 bases and J by 5 bases; unmatched bases: 4. The full variable domain, with the rest looked up from reference TRBV5-1 and TRBJ2-2, is KAGVTQTPRYLIKTRGQQVTLSCSPISGHRSVSWYQQTPGQGLQFLFEYFSETQRNKGNFPGRFSGRQFSNSRSEMNVSTLELGDSALYLCASSLAAGETGELFFGEGSRLTVL.

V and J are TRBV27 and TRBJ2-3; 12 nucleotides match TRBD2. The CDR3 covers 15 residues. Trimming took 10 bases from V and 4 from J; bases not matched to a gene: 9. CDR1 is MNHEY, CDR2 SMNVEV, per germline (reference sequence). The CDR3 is CATAPSGGAADTQYF. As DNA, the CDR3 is TGTGCCACCGCGCCTAGCGGGGGGGCGGCAGATACGCAGTATTTT.

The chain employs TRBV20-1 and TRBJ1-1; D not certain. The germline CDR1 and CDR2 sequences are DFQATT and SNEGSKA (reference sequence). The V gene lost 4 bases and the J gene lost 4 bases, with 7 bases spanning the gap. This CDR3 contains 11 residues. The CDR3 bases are TGCAGTGCTACGTGGGCCACTGAAGCTTTCTTT. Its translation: CSATWATEAFF.

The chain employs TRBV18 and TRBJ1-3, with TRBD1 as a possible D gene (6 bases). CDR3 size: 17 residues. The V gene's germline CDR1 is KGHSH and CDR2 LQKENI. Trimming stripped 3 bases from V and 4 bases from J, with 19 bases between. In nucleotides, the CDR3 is TGTGCCAGCTCACCCAACAGGGCCACCGGGTCCGGAAACACCATATATTTT. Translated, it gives CASSPNRATGSGNTIYF.

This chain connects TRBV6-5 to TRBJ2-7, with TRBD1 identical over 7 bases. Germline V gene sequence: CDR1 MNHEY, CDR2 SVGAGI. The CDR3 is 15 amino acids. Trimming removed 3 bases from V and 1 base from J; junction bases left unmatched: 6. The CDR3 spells CASSYDRAPSYEQYF. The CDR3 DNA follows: TGTGCCAGCAGTTATGACAGGGCCCCTTCCTACGAGCAGTACTTC.

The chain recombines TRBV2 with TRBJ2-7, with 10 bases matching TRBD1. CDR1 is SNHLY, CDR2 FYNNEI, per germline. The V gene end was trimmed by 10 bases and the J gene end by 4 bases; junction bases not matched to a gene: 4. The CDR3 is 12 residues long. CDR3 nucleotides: TGTGCCACCAGACAGGGGGCATACGAGCAGTACTTC. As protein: CATRQGAYEQYF.

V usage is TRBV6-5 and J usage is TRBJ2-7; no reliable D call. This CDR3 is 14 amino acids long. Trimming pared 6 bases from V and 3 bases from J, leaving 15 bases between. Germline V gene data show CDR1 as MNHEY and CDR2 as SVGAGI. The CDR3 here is CASSADPGGYEQYF. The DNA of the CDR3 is TGTGCCAGCAGCGCTGACCCCGGCGGCTACGAGCAGTACTTC.

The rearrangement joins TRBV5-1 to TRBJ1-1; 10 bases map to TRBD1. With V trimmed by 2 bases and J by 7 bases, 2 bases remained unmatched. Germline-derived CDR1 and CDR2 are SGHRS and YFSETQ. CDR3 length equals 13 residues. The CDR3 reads CASSFGQGGEAFF. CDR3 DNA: TGCGCCAGCAGCTTTGGACAGGGGGGTGAAGCTTTCTTT.

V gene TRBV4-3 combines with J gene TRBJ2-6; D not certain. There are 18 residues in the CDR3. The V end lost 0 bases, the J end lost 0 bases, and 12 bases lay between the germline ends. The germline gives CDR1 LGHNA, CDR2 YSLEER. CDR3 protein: CASSQESIATSGANVLTF. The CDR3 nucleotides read TGCGCCAGCAGCCAAGAGTCAATAGCCACCTCTGGGGCCAACGTCCTGACTTTC.

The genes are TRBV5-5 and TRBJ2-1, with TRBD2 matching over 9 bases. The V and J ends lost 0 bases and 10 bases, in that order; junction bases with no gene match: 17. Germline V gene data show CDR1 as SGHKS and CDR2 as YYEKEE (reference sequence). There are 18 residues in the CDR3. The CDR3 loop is CASSLEASGNTIFSEQFF. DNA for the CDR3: TGTGCCAGCAGCTTGGAGGCTAGCGGGAACACAATTTTCTCGGAGCAGTTCTTC. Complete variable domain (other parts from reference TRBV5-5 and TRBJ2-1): DAGVTQSPTHLIKTRGQQVTLRCSPISGHKSVSWYQQVLGQGPQFIFQYYEKEERGRGNFPDRFSARQFPNYSSELNVNALLLGDSALYLCASSLEASGNTIFSEQFFGPGTRLTVL.

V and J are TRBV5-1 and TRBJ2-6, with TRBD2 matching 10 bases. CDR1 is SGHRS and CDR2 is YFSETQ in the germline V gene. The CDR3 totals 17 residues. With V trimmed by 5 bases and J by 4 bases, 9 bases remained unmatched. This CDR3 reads CASSYSGRAGGANVLTF. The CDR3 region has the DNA TGCGCCAGCAGTTACAGCGGGAGGGCCGGCGGGGCCAACGTCCTGACTTTC.

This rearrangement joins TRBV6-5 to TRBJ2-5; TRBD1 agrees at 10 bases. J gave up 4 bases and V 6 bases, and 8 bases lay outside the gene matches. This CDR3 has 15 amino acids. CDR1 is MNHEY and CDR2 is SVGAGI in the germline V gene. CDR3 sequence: CASSRDRGIRETQYF. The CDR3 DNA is TGTGCCAGCAGCCGGGACAGGGGAATTCGAGAGACCCAGTACTTC.